What follows are 23 T cell receptor beta chains derived from one specimen sequenced in a study of T cell responses to AZD1222 COVID-19 vaccine. This table comes from immunoSEQ multiplex PCR, and its TCRdb copy is limited to in-frame clones, with some not included. Of about 150,000 clones in the sample, more than 90% were seen once. Sample: peripheral blood, taken 28 days after the second AZD1222 dose. Receptors originate from an adult who received the AZD1222 COVID-19 vaccine.

This clone was seen a single time. J is TRBJ2-1 and V is TRBV10-2; D is possibly TRBD2 (5 bases). The CDR3 is made up of 14 amino acids. The germline gives CDR1 WSHSY, CDR2 SAAADI. With 8 bases removed from V and 5 bases from J, the gap between germline ends came to 16 bases. CDR3 in DNA: TGCGCCAGCGCAGTGAGCGGAACTAACAATGAGCAGTTCTTC. It translates to CASAVSGTNNEQFF.

This chain links TRBV3-1 (or the pseudogene TRBV3-2) with TRBJ2-5, with a weak D call TRBD2 (5 bases). The germline V and J ends were trimmed by 4 bases and 1 base, with 13 bases remaining between them. This CDR3 region has 15 residues. Per germline, CDR1 LGHDT and CDR2 YNNKEL (reference sequence). As DNA, the CDR3 is TGTGCCAGCAGCCTTGGAGCGGAAAGCCAAGAGACCCAGTACTTC. This codes for CASSLGAESQETQYF.

The CDR3, as DNA: TGTGCCAGCAGCGAACGCTGGGACAGGGTTAATGAGCAGTTCTTC. This codes for CASSERWDRVNEQFF. The V call is TRBV7-7, the J call TRBJ2-1; 9 bases align to TRBD1. V lost 5 bases, J lost 7 bases, and 9 bases stayed unmatched. The CDR3 is 15 residues long. Germline assignment: CDR1 SSHAT and CDR2 FNYEAQ (reference sequence).

The chain links TRBV13 to TRBJ1-1, with D tentatively TRBD1 (5 bases). Per the germline V gene, CDR1 is PRHDT and CDR2 is FYEKMQ (reference sequence). Trimming stripped 4 bases from V and 4 bases from J, with 16 bases between. The CDR3 totals 15 residues. CDR3 loop: CASSSQRGWGTEAFF. The CDR3 DNA follows: TGTGCCAGCAGCTCCCAACGGGGCTGGGGCACTGAAGCTTTCTTT.

This CDR3 reads CASSQRGVTTDTQYF. CDR3 nucleotides: TGTGCCAGCAGTCAGCGGGGGGTAACCACAGATACGCAGTATTTT. The V gene is TRBV3-1 (or the pseudogene TRBV3-2), the J gene TRBJ2-3, with TRBD2 identical over 9 bases. Unmatched junction bases numbered 6, after V lost 6 bases and J lost 2 bases. This CDR3 has 15 amino acids. The germline CDR1 and CDR2 sequences are LGHDT and YNNKEL (reference sequence).

The CDR3 loop reads CATSGGWGEAGGELFF. CDR3 bases: TGTGCCACCAGTGGGGGTTGGGGCGAGGCCGGCGGGGAGCTGTTTTTT. The chain recombines TRBV24-1 with TRBJ2-2, with D possibly TRBD1 on 5 matching bases. CDR3 length equals 16 residues. The germline gives CDR1 KGHDR, CDR2 SFDVKD. Deletions cut 5 bases from V and 7 bases from J, with 19 bases between.

The chain's CDR3 is CASSFQAGGSYEQYF. In DNA form, the CDR3 reads TGTGCCAGCAGCTTCCAAGCGGGAGGCTCCTACGAGCAGTACTTC. The chain links TRBV7-2 to TRBJ2-7; TRBD2 aligns across 9 bases. The CDR3 is made up of 15 amino acids. The germline V gene has CDR1 SGHTA and CDR2 FQGNSA. V lost 3 bases to trimming and J lost 0 bases; unmatched junction nucleotides: 3.

The CDR3 region has the DNA TGTGCCAGCAGTTTGGGGGTCGGGGAGCACACTGAAGCTTTCTTT. Protein product: CASSLGVGEHTEAFF. The chain is built from TRBV27 and TRBJ1-1; a weak D match, TRBD1 (5 bases). Trimming removed 3 bases at V and 3 bases at J, with 14 bases between. Germline V CDR1 and CDR2: MNHEY, SMNVEV (reference sequence). This CDR3 contains 15 residues.

The V call is TRBV3-1 (or the pseudogene TRBV3-2), the J call TRBJ2-1; 8 bases are shared with TRBD2. Germline values: CDR1 LGHDT, CDR2 YNNKEL (reference sequence). Unmatched junction bases numbered 11, after V lost 0 bases and J lost 10 bases. The CDR3 sequence is 16 residues long. CDR3 region: CASSQDLNSGVKEQFF. The CDR3, as DNA: TGTGCCAGCAGCCAAGATCTTAATAGCGGGGTCAAAGAGCAGTTCTTC.

V gene TRBV28 combines with J gene TRBJ2-7, with no clear D. The V gene lost 6 bases and the J gene lost 5 bases, with 11 bases spanning the gap. The CDR3 has 12 residues. The germline CDR1 and CDR2 sequences are MDHEN and SYDVKM. CDR3 region: CASRRRFDEQYF. The DNA for the CDR3 is TGTGCCAGCAGACGCCGGTTTGACGAGCAGTACTTC.

The rearrangement uses TRBV10-3 and TRBJ2-7; 11 bases align to TRBD1. V lost 11 bases, J lost 0 bases, and 12 bases stayed unmatched. The CDR3 is 16 amino acids. Germline V gives CDR1 ENHRY, CDR2 SYGVKD. As DNA, the CDR3 is TGTGCCTCCTCAGGGACAGGGGGTCCGAGCTCCTACGAGCAGTACTTC. As protein: CASSGTGGPSSYEQYF.

This chain links TRBV2 with TRBJ2-3; unclear D gene. There are 14 residues in the CDR3. V was clipped by 5 bases and J by 4 bases, with 13 bases between them. Looked up from germline, CDR1 is SNHLY and CDR2 is FYNNEI. The DNA for the CDR3 is TGTGCCAGCAGTCCGTCAGCCCCCCCAGATACGCAGTATTTT. It is translated as CASSPSAPPDTQYF.

The chain joins TRBV2 to TRBJ2-7, with 7 nucleotides matching TRBD1. The V gene end was trimmed by 6 bases and the J gene end by 3 bases; junction bases not matched to a gene: 5. The CDR3 covers 13 residues. Germline V gene sequence: CDR1 SNHLY, CDR2 FYNNEI. CDR3 bases: TGTGCCAGCAGGAGGGGGCCTTACTACGAGCAGTACTTC. Protein: CASRRGPYYEQYF.

The chain has TRBV2 and TRBJ2-3, with 14 bases that match TRBD2. The V gene end was trimmed by 6 bases and the J gene end by 5 bases; junction bases not matched to a gene: 4. CDR1 is SNHLY and CDR2 is FYNNEI in the germline V gene. The CDR3 extends over 15 amino acids. CDR3 in DNA: TGTGCCAGCAGGGGGACTAGCGGGAGTGGAGATACGCAGTATTTT. Translated, it gives CASRGTSGSGDTQYF.

This chain links TRBV18 with TRBJ2-7; D is ambiguous. Germline CDR1 is KGHSH and CDR2 is LQKENI. This CDR3 is 15 amino acids long. Between the trimmed V and J ends, which lost 3 bases and 3 bases, there was a span of 15 bases. CDR3 nucleotides: TGTGCCAGCTCACCGACGAGAAATCAAGACTACGAGCAGTACTTC. Encoded protein: CASSPTRNQDYEQYF. Supplemented by reference TRBV18 and TRBJ2-7, the full variable domain reads NAGVMQNPRHLVRRRGQEARLRCSPMKGHSHVYWYRQLPEEGLKFMVYLQKENIIDESGMPKERFSAEFPKEGPSILRIQQVVRGDSAAYFCASSPTRNQDYEQYFGPGTRLTVT.

This clone was counted only a few times. The chain carries TRBV14 and TRBJ2-1; TRBD2 matches at 10 bases. J lost 9 bases, V lost 2 bases, and 7 bases had no gene match. Germline V gene data show CDR1 as SGHDN and CDR2 as FVKESK. The CDR3 spans 15 residues. CDR3 sequence (DNA): TGTGCCAGCAGCCAACTAGCGGGAGTTCAATCTGAGCAGTTCTTC. Amino acid sequence: CASSQLAGVQSEQFF.

The DNA of the CDR3 is TGTGCCAGCAGCTTAGCGCGGGTGGGGGAGACCCAGTACTTC. This codes for CASSLARVGETQYF. This chain connects TRBV7-8 to TRBJ2-5; possibly TRBD2 for D (5 bases). Trimming stripped 0 bases from V and 5 bases from J, with 10 bases between. This CDR3 has 14 residues. Germline V lookup: CDR1 SGHVS, CDR2 FQNEAQ.

V gene TRBV6-6 combines with J gene TRBJ1-5; D ambiguous. The ends were cut back, 5 bases at V and 5 bases at J, with 16 bases in the middle. Germline V gene sequence: CDR1 MNHNY, CDR2 SVGAGI (reference sequence). This CDR3 is built from 15 residues. The CDR3 DNA is TGTGCCAGCAGTACACCTTTAGACCGGGATCAGCCCCAGCATTTT. Encoded protein: CASSTPLDRDQPQHF.

The chain carries TRBV28 and TRBJ2-7; no clear D gene. The V end was cut by 0 bases, the J end by 0 bases, with 9 bases between. Germline assignment: CDR1 MDHEN and CDR2 SYDVKM. The CDR3 extends over 15 amino acids. This CDR3 is CASSLWSGISYEQYF. The CDR3 DNA reads TGTGCCAGCAGTTTATGGTCAGGTATCTCCTACGAGCAGTACTTC.

The chain uses TRBV6-5 and TRBJ2-5, with no clear D. In germline, CDR1 is MNHEY, CDR2 SVGAGI. Trimming shortened V by 6 bases and J by 7 bases, and 21 bases separated the two germline ends. The CDR3 runs 15 residues. The CDR3, as DNA: TGTGCCAGCAGCAACCTAGGGATCCTATCGGGGACCCAGTACTTC. It translates to CASSNLGILSGTQYF.

V usage is TRBV10-1 and J usage is TRBJ2-5, with TRBD2 matching 7 bases. The CDR3 covers 13 residues. V dropped 5 bases and J dropped 4; count of bases not matched to a gene: 4. Germline values: CDR1 WNHNN, CDR2 SYGVQD (reference sequence). This CDR3 is CASSRAGLETQYF. The CDR3 coding sequence is TGCGCCAGCAGTAGAGCGGGGCTAGAGACCCAGTACTTC.

V usage is TRBV9 and J usage is TRBJ1-2; weak D call: TRBD1 (6 bases). In germline, CDR1 is SGDLS, CDR2 YYNGEE. The CDR3 sequence is 12 residues long. V shed 5 bases and J shed 7 bases, with 12 bases lying between them. The CDR3 protein is CASRNRVFGYTF. CDR3 in DNA: TGTGCCAGCAGAAACAGGGTGTTTGGCTACACCTTC.

This chain links TRBV7-2 with TRBJ1-6; D unresolved. This CDR3 spans 16 amino acids. V shed 4 bases and J shed 7 bases, with 17 bases lying between them. Germline CDR1 is SGHTA and CDR2 is FQGNSA. CDR3 sequence reads: CASSSSPTGYNSPLHF. CDR3 DNA sequence: TGTGCCAGCAGCTCCAGCCCCACCGGGTACAATTCACCCCTCCACTTT.